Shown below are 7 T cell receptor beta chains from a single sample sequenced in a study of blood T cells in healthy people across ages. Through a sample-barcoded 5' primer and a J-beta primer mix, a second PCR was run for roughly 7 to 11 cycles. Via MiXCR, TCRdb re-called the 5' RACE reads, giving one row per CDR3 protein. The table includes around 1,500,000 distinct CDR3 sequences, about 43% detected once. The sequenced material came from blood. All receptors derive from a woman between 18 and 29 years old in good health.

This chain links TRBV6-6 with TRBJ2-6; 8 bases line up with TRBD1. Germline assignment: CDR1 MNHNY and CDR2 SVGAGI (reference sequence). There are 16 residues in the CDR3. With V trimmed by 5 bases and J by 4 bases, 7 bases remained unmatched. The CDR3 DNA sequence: TGTGCCAGCAGTAGGACAGGGACGGAAGGGGCCAACGTCCTGACTTTC. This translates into CASSRTGTEGANVLTF.

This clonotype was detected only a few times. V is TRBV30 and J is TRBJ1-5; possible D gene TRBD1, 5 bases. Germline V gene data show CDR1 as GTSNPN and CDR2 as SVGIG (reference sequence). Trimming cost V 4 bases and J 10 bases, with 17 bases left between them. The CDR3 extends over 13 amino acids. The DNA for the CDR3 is TGTGCCTGGACAGGGACGTCCAGAGGTCCCCAGCATTTT. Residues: CAWTGTSRGPQHF.

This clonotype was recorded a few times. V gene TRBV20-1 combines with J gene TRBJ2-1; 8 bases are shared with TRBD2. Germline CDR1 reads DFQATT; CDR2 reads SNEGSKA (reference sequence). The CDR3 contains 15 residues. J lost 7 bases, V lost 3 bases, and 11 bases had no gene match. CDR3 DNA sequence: TGCAGTGCTAGCCCCCCAAGCGGGGGAGGGAATGAGCAGTTCTTC. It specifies CSASPPSGGGNEQFF.

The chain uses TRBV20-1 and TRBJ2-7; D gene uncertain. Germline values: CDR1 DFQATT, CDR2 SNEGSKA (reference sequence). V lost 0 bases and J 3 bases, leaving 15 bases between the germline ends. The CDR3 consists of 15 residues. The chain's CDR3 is CSAREGRTLGYEQYF. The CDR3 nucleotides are TGCAGTGCTAGAGAGGGCCGCACCCTAGGCTACGAGCAGTACTTC.

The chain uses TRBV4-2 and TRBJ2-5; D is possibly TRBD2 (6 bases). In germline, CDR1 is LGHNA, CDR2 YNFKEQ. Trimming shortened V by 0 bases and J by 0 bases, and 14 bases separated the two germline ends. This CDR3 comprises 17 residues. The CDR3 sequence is CASSQEWLATNQETQYF. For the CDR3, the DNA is TGTGCCAGCAGCCAAGAGTGGCTAGCGACCAACCAAGAGACCCAGTACTTC.

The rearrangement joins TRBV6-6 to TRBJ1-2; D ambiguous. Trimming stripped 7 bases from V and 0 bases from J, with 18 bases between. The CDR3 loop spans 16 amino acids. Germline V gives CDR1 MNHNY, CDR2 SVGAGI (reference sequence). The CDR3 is CASKSQLTKSNYGYTF. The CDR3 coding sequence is TGTGCCAGCAAGAGTCAACTAACAAAATCTAACTATGGCTACACCTTC.

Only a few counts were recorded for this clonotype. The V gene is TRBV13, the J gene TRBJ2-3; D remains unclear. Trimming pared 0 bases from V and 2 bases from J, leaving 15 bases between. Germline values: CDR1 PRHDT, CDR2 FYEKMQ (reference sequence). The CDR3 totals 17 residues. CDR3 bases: TGTGCCAGCAGCTTAGGATCAGCTCAAACAACCACAGATACGCAGTATTTT. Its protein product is CASSLGSAQTTTDTQYF.